These 30 T cell receptor beta chains were all obtained from the same sample, sequenced in a study of blood T cells in healthy people across ages. Alongside a J-beta primer mix, a sample-barcoded 5' primer served in a second PCR lasting about 7 to 11 cycles. TCRdb reanalysed the 5' RACE reads using MiXCR and keeps one entry per CDR3 protein. The data contain 270,000 or so distinct CDR3 sequences, about 25% of them singletons. Sequences were obtained from blood. These receptors came from a woman aged 70 to 79 in good health.

The genes are TRBV15 and TRBJ1-4, with D tentatively TRBD1 (6 bases). V lost 0 bases and J 2 bases, leaving 19 bases between the germline ends. The CDR3 contains 19 residues. Germline lookup yields CDR1 LNHNV and CDR2 YYDKDF (reference sequence). DNA for the CDR3: TGTGCCACCAGCAGAGAGATGTCGGTGACGGGGGCTACTAATGAAAAACTGTTTTTT. Translation: CATSREMSVTGATNEKLFF.

This sequence joins TRBV20-1 and TRBJ1-4, with a tentative D call TRBD1 (5 bases). V shed 1 base and J shed 7 bases, with 10 bases lying between them. Germline values: CDR1 DFQATT, CDR2 SNEGSKA (reference sequence). The CDR3 extends over 13 amino acids. CDR3 in amino acids: CSARGGASEKLFF. Written as DNA, the CDR3 is TGCAGTGCTAGAGGGGGCGCAAGTGAAAAACTGTTTTTT.

This clonotype has more than one count but fewer than ten. The rearrangement links TRBV20-1 to TRBJ2-6; 8 bases map to TRBD1. Germline V gives CDR1 DFQATT, CDR2 SNEGSKA (reference sequence). The CDR3 is 15 residues long. After removal of 6 bases from V and 3 bases from J, the junction contained 7 bases not matched to a gene. CDR3 bases: TGCAGTGCGTCCAGGGGGCTAGATGGGGCCAACGTCCTGACTTTC. It yields the protein CSASRGLDGANVLTF.

This clonotype was recorded a few times. The chain couples TRBV27 to TRBJ2-5; D may be TRBD2 (6 bases). The V gene lost 1 base and the J gene lost 5 bases, with 11 bases spanning the gap. Germline V gene lookup returns CDR1 MNHEY and CDR2 SMNVEV (reference sequence). The CDR3 runs to 14 residues. CDR3 amino acids: CASSLYAGRETQYF. In DNA, the CDR3 is TGTGCCAGCAGTTTATACGCGGGAAGGGAGACCCAGTACTTC.

The chain couples TRBV3-1 to TRBJ2-3; D is ambiguous. The V end was cut by 2 bases, the J end by 5 bases, with 14 bases between. The germline gives CDR1 LGHDT, CDR2 YNNKEL (reference sequence). The CDR3 sequence is 15 residues long. The CDR3 DNA reads TGTGCCAGCAGCCAACGGGTCAAAGATTTAGATACGCAGTATTTT. Its translation: CASSQRVKDLDTQYF.

The chain links TRBV6-5 to TRBJ2-7, with D possibly being TRBD1 (5 bases). V was clipped by 5 bases and J by 11 bases, with 13 bases between them. The CDR3 is 11 residues long. CDR1 is MNHEY, CDR2 SVGAGI, per germline. For the CDR3, the DNA is TGTGCCAGCAGTCAGGGCCCGCGGAAGTACTTC. Translating it yields CASSQGPRKYF.

The genes are TRBV5-1 and TRBJ2-6; D possibly corresponds to TRBD2 (6 bases). Germline V gene sequence: CDR1 SGHRS, CDR2 YFSETQ. V lost 3 bases and J lost 0, with 13 bases in between. The CDR3 covers 17 residues. The CDR3 sequence: CASSSGTSSSGANVLTF. CDR3 nucleotides: TGCGCCAGCAGCTCTGGGACTTCAAGCTCTGGGGCCAACGTCCTGACTTTC.

This clonotype showed up just a few times. The chain recombines TRBV5-5 with TRBJ2-4, with D hard to call. Trimming took 1 base from V and 0 from J, leaving 8 bases between them. The CDR3 loop spans 15 amino acids. Germline V gene lookup returns CDR1 SGHKS and CDR2 YYEKEE (reference sequence). The CDR3: CASSLLDQAKNIQYF. CDR3 DNA sequence: TGTGCCAGCAGCTTGCTGGATCAAGCCAAAAACATTCAGTACTTC.

The chain uses TRBV20-1 and TRBJ1-2; TRBD1 aligns across 8 bases. CDR3 size: 14 residues. V dropped 0 bases and J dropped 8; count of bases not matched to a gene: 8. Germline CDR1 is DFQATT and CDR2 is SNEGSKA (reference sequence). The CDR3 DNA follows: TGCAGTGCTAGAGATCCCGTACAGGGGGGAGGCTACACCTTC. Protein product: CSARDPVQGGGYTF.

The chain joins TRBV20-1 to TRBJ2-5; TRBD2 aligns across 8 bases. With V trimmed by 4 bases and J by 1 base, 2 bases remained unmatched. Germline-derived CDR1 and CDR2 are DFQATT and SNEGSKA (reference sequence). This CDR3 is 13 amino acids long. The CDR3 region has the DNA TGCAGTGCTAATAGCGGGGCCCAAGAGACCCAGTACTTC. It specifies CSANSGAQETQYF.

For this clonotype: A read error may produce the germline difference seen at one junction end. This rearrangement joins TRBV19 to TRBJ2-7; TRBD2 aligns across 7 bases. Germline CDR1 LNHDA, CDR2 SQIVND (reference sequence). The length of the CDR3 is 13 residues. The CDR3 region is CASSRTRAYEQCF. Here the CDR3 DNA reads TGTGCCAGTAGCCGGACTAGAGCCTACGAGCAGTGCTTC.

The V gene is TRBV29-1, the J gene TRBJ2-5; D uncertain. The germline V and J ends were trimmed by 4 bases and 5 bases, with 14 bases remaining between them. This CDR3 comprises 13 residues. From germline, CDR1 is SQVTM and CDR2 ANQGSEA. The CDR3 DNA reads TGCAGCGTTGTAATAGGTGGTAGGGAGACCCAGTACTTC. It is translated as CSVVIGGRETQYF.

This clonotype was recorded once. The CDR3 DNA reads as TGTGCCAGCAGAAGGGGGAGGGAGCGGGAGACCCAGTACTTC. Translating it yields CASRRGRERETQYF. The chain uses TRBV6-2 or TRBV6-3 and TRBJ2-5; possible D gene TRBD2, 7 bases. Trimming stripped 6 bases from V and 5 bases from J, with 16 bases between. This CDR3 has 14 amino acids. Germline CDR1 MNHEY, CDR2 SVGEGT.

This clonotype has more than one count but fewer than ten. This sequence joins TRBV2 and TRBJ2-7, with a weak D call TRBD2 (6 bases). Looked up from germline, CDR1 is SNHLY and CDR2 is FYNNEI. The CDR3 is 15 residues long. Deletions cut 11 bases from V and 2 bases from J, with 22 bases between. CDR3 in DNA: TGTGCCGCCGGAGGGACCCGGGCTTCTCCCTACGAGCAGTACTTC. Its translation is CAAGGTRASPYEQYF.

This clonotype was detected many times. This chain joins TRBV6-1 and TRBJ2-1; TRBD2 agrees at 13 bases. Germline V gene data show CDR1 as MNHNS and CDR2 as SASEGT. J was trimmed by 6 bases and V by 6 bases; bases with no gene match: 5. The CDR3 is made up of 15 amino acids. CDR3 sequence (DNA): TGTGCCAGCAGCGCGGGACTAGCGGGGAGCAATGAGCAGTTCTTC. Its protein is CASSAGLAGSNEQFF.

The chain uses TRBV10-3 and TRBJ2-1, with 10 bases aligning to TRBD2. J lost 5 bases, V lost 8 bases, and 9 bases had no gene match. The CDR3 has 15 amino acids. Germline CDR1 ENHRY, CDR2 SYGVKD. CDR3 amino acids: CAIGLSGRQNNEQFF. The CDR3 DNA reads as TGTGCCATCGGCCTTAGCGGGAGGCAAAACAATGAGCAGTTCTTC.

The chain is built from TRBV12-3 or TRBV12-4 and TRBJ2-2; tentative D call: TRBD1 (6 bases). This CDR3 contains 15 residues. Trimming left V 2 bases short and J 6 bases short, with 13 bases between. CDR3 in amino acids: CASSLTQGPAGELFF. The CDR3 region has the DNA TGTGCCAGCAGTTTAACGCAGGGGCCGGCCGGGGAGCTGTTTTTT.

Here the CDR3 reads CASSLGQNNQPQHF. CDR3 nucleotide sequence: TGTGCCAGCAGCTTGGGACAGAACAATCAGCCCCAGCATTTT. The chain combines TRBV7-9 with TRBJ1-5; 7 nucleotides align to TRBD1. Germline trimming cut 3 bases from V and 3 bases from J; bases unmatched to any gene: 2. The germline CDR1 and CDR2 sequences are SEHNR and FQNEAQ (reference sequence). The CDR3 runs 14 residues.

This clonotype was seen only a few times. The chain couples TRBV6-6 to TRBJ2-7; D is possibly TRBD1 (6 bases). The CDR3 is 15 residues long. Looked up from germline, CDR1 is MNHNY and CDR2 is SVGAGI (reference sequence). Trimming shortened V by 0 bases and J by 7 bases, and 16 bases separated the two germline ends. CDR3 nucleotides: TGTGCCAGCAGTTACTCCTGGGACACGCTTGGGGAGCAGTACTTC. Encoded protein: CASSYSWDTLGEQYF.

The V call is TRBV7-8, the J call TRBJ2-3; D remains unclear. Germline assignment: CDR1 SGHVS and CDR2 FQNEAQ. The CDR3 consists of 14 residues. Trimming left V 3 bases short and J 2 bases short, with 9 bases between. DNA for the CDR3: TGTGCCAGCAGCTTCGACGGAATCACAGATACGCAGTATTTT. The encoded protein is CASSFDGITDTQYF.

A few counts support this clonotype. This rearrangement joins TRBV20-1 to TRBJ2-2, with a tentative D call TRBD1 (5 bases). The CDR3 loop spans 12 amino acids. CDR1 and CDR2 from the germline V gene are DFQATT and SNEGSKA (reference sequence). Trimming cost V 0 bases and J 9 bases, with 8 bases left between them. The CDR3 sequence: CSARDKGRELFF. CDR3 coding DNA: TGCAGTGCTAGAGATAAGGGGAGGGAGCTGTTTTTT.

As DNA, the CDR3 is TGTGCCATCAGTGCGGGGGCAACTAATGAAAAACTGTTTTTT. This translates into CAISAGATNEKLFF. This chain connects TRBV10-3 to TRBJ1-4; D may be TRBD1 (5 bases). V was shortened by 4 bases and J by 0 bases, with 6 bases between the two germline ends. CDR1 is ENHRY, CDR2 SYGVKD, per germline. This CDR3 contains 14 residues.

In this sample, this clonotype turned up a few times. The rearrangement links TRBV4-2 to TRBJ2-1; D unclear. The germline CDR1 and CDR2 sequences are LGHNA and YNFKEQ. The CDR3 has 17 residues. The ends were cut back, 4 bases at V and 1 base at J, with 17 bases in the middle. The CDR3 region has the DNA TGTGCCAGCAGCCCCAGATTCACTCGAGAATCCTACAATGAGCAGTTCTTC. As protein: CASSPRFTRESYNEQFF.

This clonotype was detected only a few times. The gene calls are TRBV18 and TRBJ2-5, with D unresolved. The J call may be incorrect, as the DNA end agrees better with TRBJ2-7. The CDR3 totals 16 residues. Germline CDR1 KGHSH, CDR2 LQKENI. The CDR3 nucleotides are TGTGCCAGCTCAAACATCGGACGGACGGCGCACTACGAGCAGTACTTC. Protein: CASSNIGRTAHYEQYF.

The chain uses TRBV6-5 and TRBJ2-7, with 10 bases lining up with TRBD1. This CDR3 contains 14 residues. With V trimmed by 2 bases and J by 2 bases, 0 bases remained unmatched. CDR1 is MNHEY, CDR2 SVGAGI, per germline. The CDR3: CASSYGQGAYEQYF. CDR3 in DNA: TGTGCCAGCAGTTACGGACAGGGGGCCTACGAGCAGTACTTC.

The chain has TRBV7-2 and TRBJ1-2; tentatively, D is TRBD1 (5 bases). The germline V gene encodes CDR1 SGHTA and CDR2 FQGNSA. CDR3 length: 14 amino acids. With 1 base removed from V and 5 bases from J, the gap between germline ends came to 11 bases. The CDR3 reads CASSLGGAPYGYTF. In DNA, the CDR3 is TGTGCCAGCAGCTTAGGAGGGGCCCCATATGGCTACACCTTC.

This clonotype has only a few counts. The genes are TRBV29-1 and TRBJ2-2; tentative D call: TRBD2 (6 bases). In germline, CDR1 is SQVTM, CDR2 ANQGSEA. Trimming took 0 bases from V and 5 from J, leaving 7 bases between them. This CDR3 spans 13 amino acids. The CDR3 protein is CSVEERGTGELFF. DNA of the CDR3: TGCAGCGTTGAAGAACGGGGGACCGGGGAGCTGTTTTTT.

This clonotype occurred many times. V gene TRBV5-6 combines with J gene TRBJ2-5; weak D call: TRBD2 (5 bases). The CDR3 extends over 14 amino acids. Trimming shortened V by 4 bases and J by 5 bases, and 15 bases separated the two germline ends. Germline V CDR1 and CDR2: SGHDT, YYEEEE. Here the CDR3 reads CASSPKRGGETQYF. The CDR3 region has the DNA TGTGCCAGCAGCCCCAAACGAGGCGGGGAGACCCAGTACTTC.

The V gene is TRBV11-2, the J gene TRBJ2-2; 7 nucleotides agree with TRBD2. The germline V gene has CDR1 SGHAT and CDR2 FQNNGV. This CDR3 comprises 15 residues. The J segment lost 5 bases and the V segment lost 2 bases, leaving 5 bases of the junction unmatched. The CDR3 DNA sequence: TGTGCCAGCAGCTTACGGTGGGGGGGGACCGGGGAGCTGTTTTTT. This encodes CASSLRWGGTGELFF.

The rearrangement links TRBV5-1 to TRBJ2-2; D not certain. The V end lost 4 bases, the J end lost 0 bases, and 10 bases lay between the germline ends. CDR3 length equals 15 residues. In germline, CDR1 is SGHRS, CDR2 YFSETQ. The DNA of the CDR3 is TGCGCCAGCAGCGAGCGTATCGCGAACACCGGGGAGCTGTTTTTT. This translates into CASSERIANTGELFF.